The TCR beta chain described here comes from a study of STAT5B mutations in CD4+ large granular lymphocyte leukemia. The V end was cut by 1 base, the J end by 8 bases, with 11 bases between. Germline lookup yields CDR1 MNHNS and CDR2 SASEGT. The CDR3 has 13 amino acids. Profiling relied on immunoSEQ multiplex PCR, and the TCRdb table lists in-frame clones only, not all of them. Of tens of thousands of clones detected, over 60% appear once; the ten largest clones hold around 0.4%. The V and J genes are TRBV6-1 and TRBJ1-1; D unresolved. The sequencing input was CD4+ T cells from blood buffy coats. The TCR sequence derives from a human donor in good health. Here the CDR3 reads CASSEVWFREAFF. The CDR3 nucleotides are TGTGCCAGCAGTGAAGTATGGTTCAGGGAAGCTTTCTTT.